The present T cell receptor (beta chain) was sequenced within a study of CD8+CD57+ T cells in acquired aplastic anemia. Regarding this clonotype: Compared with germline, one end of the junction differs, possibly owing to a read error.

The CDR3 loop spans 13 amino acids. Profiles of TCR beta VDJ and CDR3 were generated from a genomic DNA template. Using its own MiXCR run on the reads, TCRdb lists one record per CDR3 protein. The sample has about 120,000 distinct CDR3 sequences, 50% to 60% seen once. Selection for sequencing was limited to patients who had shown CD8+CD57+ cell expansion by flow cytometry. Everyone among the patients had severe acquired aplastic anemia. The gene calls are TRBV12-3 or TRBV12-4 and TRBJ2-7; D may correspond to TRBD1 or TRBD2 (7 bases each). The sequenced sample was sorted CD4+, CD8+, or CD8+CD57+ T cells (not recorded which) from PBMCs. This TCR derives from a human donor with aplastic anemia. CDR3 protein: CASSQTGRGELYF. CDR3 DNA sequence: TGTGCCAGCAGTCAGACAGGGAGGGGGGAGCTGTACTTC.